One and the same sample provided the 5 T cell receptor beta chains below, sequenced in a study of T cell repertoires in cytomegalovirus infection. From the reads, TCRdb called clonotypes with MiXCR, one entry per CDR3 protein. The sample consists of around 740,000 distinct CDR3 sequences, approximately 34% of them appearing once. The sample consisted of PBMCs. The receptor set was obtained from a human donor in good health (CMV status not recorded). Some clones in this sample may be carry-over from other donors' samples.

This clonotype occurred once. In this CDR3 the conserved last residue, phenylalanine or tryptophan, is missing, so a read error is likely. The genes are TRBV7-2 and TRBJ1-5, with 9 bases identical to TRBD1. The CDR3 covers 14 residues. V gave up 7 bases and J gave up 5 bases; unmatched junction bases: 6. Per the germline V gene, CDR1 is SGHTA and CDR2 is FQGNSA. DNA of the CDR3: TGTGCCAGCATCCGCCGGGACAGGGATCAGCCCCAGCATTTG. This codes for CASIRRDRDQPQHL.

This clonotype was observed many times. This chain connects TRBV28 to TRBJ2-7; D possibly uses TRBD1 or TRBD2 (5 bases each). Per germline, CDR1 MDHEN and CDR2 SYDVKM. This CDR3 is built from 14 residues. The V end was cut by 5 bases, the J end by 3 bases, with 14 bases between. The CDR3 nucleotides are TGTGCCAGCAGTCCCTCCGGGACGGACTACGAGCAGTACTTC. Its protein is CASSPSGTDYEQYF.

This clonotype has just a few counts. V and J are TRBV7-8 and TRBJ2-2, with D uncertain. Trimming took 5 bases from V and 1 from J, leaving 14 bases between them. Germline lookup yields CDR1 SGHVS and CDR2 FQNEAQ. This CDR3 comprises 16 residues. Written as DNA, the CDR3 is TGTGCCAGCAGCCCAACACACCAACTGAACACCGGGGAGCTGTTTTTT. It translates to CASSPTHQLNTGELFF. The full variable domain, its missing parts supplied by reference TRBV7-8 and TRBJ2-2, is GAGVSQSPRYKVAKRGQDVALRCDPISGHVSLFWYQQALGQGPEFLTYFQNEAQLDKSGLPSDRFFAERPEGSVSTLKIQRTQQEDSAVYLCASSPTHQLNTGELFFGEGSRLTVL.

This clonotype was observed a few times. The rearrangement joins TRBV27 to TRBJ1-5, with D perhaps TRBD1 (5 bases). Germline loops: CDR1 MNHEY, CDR2 SMNVEV (reference sequence). CDR3 size: 15 residues. Trimming pared 5 bases from V and 3 bases from J, leaving 14 bases between. CDR3 loop: CASSRTDRPNQPQHF. The CDR3 nucleotides are TGTGCCAGCAGTCGTACCGACAGACCCAATCAGCCCCAGCATTTT.

This clonotype was found a few times. V usage is TRBV4-1 and J usage is TRBJ2-7; D tentatively fits TRBD1 or TRBD2 (5 bases each). Trimming pared 4 bases from V and 3 bases from J, leaving 25 bases between. The CDR3 consists of 18 residues. Germline values: CDR1 MGHRA, CDR2 YSYEKL. The CDR3 DNA reads as TGCGCCAGCAGCCCCCCCCCATGGTCCGGGCCAGGGAGCTACGAGCAGTACTTC. Protein product: CASSPPPWSGPGSYEQYF.